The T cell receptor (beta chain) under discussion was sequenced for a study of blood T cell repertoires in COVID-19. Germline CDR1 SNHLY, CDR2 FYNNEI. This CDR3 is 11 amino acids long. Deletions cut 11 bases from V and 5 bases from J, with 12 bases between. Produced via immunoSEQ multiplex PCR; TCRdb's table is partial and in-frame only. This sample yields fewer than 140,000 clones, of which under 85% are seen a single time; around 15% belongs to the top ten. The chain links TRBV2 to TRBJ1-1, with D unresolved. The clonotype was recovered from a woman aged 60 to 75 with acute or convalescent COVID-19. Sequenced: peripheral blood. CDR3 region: CAGEGETEAFF. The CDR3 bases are TGTGCCGGGGAGGGTGAAACTGAAGCTTTCTTT.